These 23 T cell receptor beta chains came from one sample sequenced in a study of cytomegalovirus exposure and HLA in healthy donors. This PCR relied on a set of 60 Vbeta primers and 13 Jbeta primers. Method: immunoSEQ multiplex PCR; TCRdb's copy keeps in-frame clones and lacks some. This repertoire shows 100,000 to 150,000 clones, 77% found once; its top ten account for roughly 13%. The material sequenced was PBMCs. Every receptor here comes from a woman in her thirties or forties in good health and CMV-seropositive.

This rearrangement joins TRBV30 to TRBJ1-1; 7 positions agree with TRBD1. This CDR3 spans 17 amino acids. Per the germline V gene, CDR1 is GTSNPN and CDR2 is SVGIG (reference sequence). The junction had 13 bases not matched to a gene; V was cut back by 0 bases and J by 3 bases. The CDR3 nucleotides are TGTGCCTGGAGTGTATCGTCCTTAGGGGGCTTGTACACTGAAGCTTTCTTT. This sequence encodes CAWSVSSLGGLYTEAFF.

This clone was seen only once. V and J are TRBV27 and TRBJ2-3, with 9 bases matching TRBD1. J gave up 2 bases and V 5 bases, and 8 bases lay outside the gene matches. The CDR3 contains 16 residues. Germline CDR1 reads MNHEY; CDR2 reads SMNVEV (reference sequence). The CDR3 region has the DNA TGTGCCAGCAGTCGGCCCGGGACAGGGCTCACAGATACGCAGTATTTT. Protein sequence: CASSRPGTGLTDTQYF.

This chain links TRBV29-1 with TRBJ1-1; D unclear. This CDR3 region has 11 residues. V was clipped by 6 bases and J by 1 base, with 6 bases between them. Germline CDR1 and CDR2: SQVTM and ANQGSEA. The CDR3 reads CSVSENTEAFF. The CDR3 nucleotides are TGCAGCGTCTCAGAGAACACTGAAGCTTTCTTT.

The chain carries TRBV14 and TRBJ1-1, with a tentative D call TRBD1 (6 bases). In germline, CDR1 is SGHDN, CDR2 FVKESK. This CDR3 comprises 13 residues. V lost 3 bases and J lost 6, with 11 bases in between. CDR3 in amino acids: CASSQVRGSEAFF. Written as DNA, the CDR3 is TGTGCCAGCAGCCAGGTCAGGGGCTCTGAAGCTTTCTTT.

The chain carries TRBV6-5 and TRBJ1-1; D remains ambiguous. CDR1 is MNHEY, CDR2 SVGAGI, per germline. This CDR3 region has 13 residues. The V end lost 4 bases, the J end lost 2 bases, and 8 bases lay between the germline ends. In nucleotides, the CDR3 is TGTGCCAGCAGTTTTTTCCTTAACACTGAAGCTTTCTTT. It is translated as CASSFFLNTEAFF.

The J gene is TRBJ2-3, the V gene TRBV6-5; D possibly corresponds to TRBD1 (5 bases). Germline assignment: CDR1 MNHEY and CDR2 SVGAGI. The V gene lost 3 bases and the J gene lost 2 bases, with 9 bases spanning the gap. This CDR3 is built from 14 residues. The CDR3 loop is CASSYRGPTDTQYF. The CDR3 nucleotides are TGTGCCAGCAGTTATAGGGGTCCCACAGATACGCAGTATTTT.

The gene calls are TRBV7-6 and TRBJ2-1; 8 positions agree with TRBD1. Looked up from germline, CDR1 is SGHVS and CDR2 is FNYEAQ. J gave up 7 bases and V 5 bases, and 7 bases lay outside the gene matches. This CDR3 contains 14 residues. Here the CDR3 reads CASSLKQGENEQFF. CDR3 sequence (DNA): TGTGCCAGCAGCCTCAAACAGGGGGAGAATGAGCAGTTCTTC.

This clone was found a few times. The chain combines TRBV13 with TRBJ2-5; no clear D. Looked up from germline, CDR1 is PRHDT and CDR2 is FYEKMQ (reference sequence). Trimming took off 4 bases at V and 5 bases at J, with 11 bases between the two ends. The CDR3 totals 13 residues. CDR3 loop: CASSSMRRETQYF. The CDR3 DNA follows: TGTGCCAGCAGCTCAATGAGGCGGGAGACCCAGTACTTC.

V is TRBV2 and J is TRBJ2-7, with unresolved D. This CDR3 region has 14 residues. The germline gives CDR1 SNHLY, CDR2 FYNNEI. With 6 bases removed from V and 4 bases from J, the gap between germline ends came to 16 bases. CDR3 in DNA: TGTGCCAGCAGAGTGCAGGAAGTTAGGTACGAGCAGTACTTC. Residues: CASRVQEVRYEQYF.

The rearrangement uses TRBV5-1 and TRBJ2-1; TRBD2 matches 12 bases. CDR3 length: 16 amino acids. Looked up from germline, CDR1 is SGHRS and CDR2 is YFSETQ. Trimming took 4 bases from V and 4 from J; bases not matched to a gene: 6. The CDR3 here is CASSPGGLAGYNEQFF. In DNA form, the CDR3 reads TGCGCCAGCAGCCCGGGGGGACTAGCGGGTTACAATGAGCAGTTCTTC.

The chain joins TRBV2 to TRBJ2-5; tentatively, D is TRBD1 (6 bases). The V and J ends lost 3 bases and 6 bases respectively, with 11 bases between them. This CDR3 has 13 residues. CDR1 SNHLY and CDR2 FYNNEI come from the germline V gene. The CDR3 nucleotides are TGTGCCAGCAGTGAGGGGGCAACGAAGACCCAGTACTTC. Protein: CASSEGATKTQYF.

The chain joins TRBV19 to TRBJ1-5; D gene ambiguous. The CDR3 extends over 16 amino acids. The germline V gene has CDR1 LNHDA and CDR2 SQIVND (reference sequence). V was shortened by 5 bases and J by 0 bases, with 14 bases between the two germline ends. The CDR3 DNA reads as TGTGCCAGTAGTCGCGGATCCGGTTATAGCAATCAGCCCCAGCATTTT. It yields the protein CASSRGSGYSNQPQHF.

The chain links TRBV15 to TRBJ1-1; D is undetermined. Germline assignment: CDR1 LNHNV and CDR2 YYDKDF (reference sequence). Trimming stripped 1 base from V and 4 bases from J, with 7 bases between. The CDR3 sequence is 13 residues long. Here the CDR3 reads CATSRGTTTEAFF. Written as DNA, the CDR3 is TGTGCCACCAGCAGAGGCACAACCACTGAAGCTTTCTTT.

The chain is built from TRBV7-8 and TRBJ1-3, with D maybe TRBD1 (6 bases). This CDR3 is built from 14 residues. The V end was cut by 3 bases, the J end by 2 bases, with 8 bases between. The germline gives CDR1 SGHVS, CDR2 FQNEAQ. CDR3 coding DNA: TGTGCCAGCAGCTTCGGACAGACTGGAAACACCATATATTTT. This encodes CASSFGQTGNTIYF.

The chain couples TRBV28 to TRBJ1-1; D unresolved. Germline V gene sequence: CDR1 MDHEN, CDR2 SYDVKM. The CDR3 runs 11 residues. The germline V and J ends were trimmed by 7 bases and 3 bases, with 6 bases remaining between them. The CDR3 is CASNSDTEAFF. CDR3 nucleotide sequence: TGTGCCAGCAATAGTGACACTGAAGCTTTCTTT.

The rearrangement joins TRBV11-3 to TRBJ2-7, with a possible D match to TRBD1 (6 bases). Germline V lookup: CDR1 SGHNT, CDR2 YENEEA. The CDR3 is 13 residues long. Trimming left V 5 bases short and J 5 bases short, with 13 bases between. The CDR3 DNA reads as TGTGCCAGCAGCACGGACAGTCTCGACGAGCAGTACTTC. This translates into CASSTDSLDEQYF.

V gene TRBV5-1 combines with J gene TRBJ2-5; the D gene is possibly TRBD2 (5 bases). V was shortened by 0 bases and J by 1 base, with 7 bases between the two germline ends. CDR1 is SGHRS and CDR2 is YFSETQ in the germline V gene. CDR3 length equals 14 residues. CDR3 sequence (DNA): TGCGCCAGCAGCTTGGAAGGAGGCCAAGAGACCCAGTACTTC. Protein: CASSLEGGQETQYF.

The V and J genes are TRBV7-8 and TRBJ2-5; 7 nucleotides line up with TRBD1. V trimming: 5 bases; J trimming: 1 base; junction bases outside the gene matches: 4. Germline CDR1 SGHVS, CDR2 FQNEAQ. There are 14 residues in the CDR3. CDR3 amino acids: CASSQGQIQETQYF. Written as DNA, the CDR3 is TGTGCCAGCAGCCAGGGACAGATCCAAGAGACCCAGTACTTC.

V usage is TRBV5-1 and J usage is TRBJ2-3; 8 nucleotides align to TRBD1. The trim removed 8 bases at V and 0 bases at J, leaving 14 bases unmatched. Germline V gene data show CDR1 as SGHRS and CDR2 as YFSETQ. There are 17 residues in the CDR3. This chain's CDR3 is CASQDLRTGRSTDTQYF. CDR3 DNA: TGCGCCAGTCAGGACCTTAGGACAGGGAGGAGCACAGATACGCAGTATTTT.

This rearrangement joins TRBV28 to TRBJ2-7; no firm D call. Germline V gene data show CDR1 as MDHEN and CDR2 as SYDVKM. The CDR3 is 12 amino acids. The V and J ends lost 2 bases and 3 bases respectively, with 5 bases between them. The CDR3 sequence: CASSLNSYEQYF. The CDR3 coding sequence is TGTGCCAGCAGTTTAAACAGCTACGAGCAGTACTTC.

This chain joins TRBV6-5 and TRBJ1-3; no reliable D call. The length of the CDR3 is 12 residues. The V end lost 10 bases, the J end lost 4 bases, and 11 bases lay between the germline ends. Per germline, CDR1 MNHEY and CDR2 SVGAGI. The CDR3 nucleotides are TGTGCCACCAGAGGCGGGGGAAACACCATATATTTT. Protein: CATRGGGNTIYF.

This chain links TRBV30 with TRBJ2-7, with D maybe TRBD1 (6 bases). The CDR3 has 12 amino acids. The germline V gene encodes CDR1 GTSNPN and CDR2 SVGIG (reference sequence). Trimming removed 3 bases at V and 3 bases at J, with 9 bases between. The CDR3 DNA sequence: TGTGCCTGGAGAACAGGGTTCTACGAGCAGTACTTC. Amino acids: CAWRTGFYEQYF.

The CDR3 nucleotides read TGTGCCAGCTCACTCGAAAGACAGGGTGCGAAAGCTTTCTTT. Protein product: CASSLERQGAKAFF. The gene calls are TRBV18 and TRBJ1-1; 7 bases line up with TRBD1. The CDR3 runs to 14 residues. Trimming at V came to 4 bases and at J to 9 bases, leaving 11 bases not matched to a gene. In germline, CDR1 is KGHSH, CDR2 LQKENI.